This is a list of T cell receptor beta chains from one sample in a study of response to subunit inactivated influenza vaccine. TCRdb reprocessed the RT-PCR reads via MiXCR and lists one record per CDR3 protein. Of about 800,000 distinct CDR3 sequences listed, around 20% were seen once; the top ten hold about 10%. This specimen was PBMCs from blood, taken 4 to 6 days after vaccination. The source is a man aged 50 or older who received an inactivated influenza vaccine. Both conserved end residues are part of each CDR3. A D gene is named only where the DNA matches it firmly. Size is omitted from some rows. Given values are once, few, many or a class for expanded clones.

v_call,j_call,d_call,clone_size,cdr3_aa,cdr3_nt
TRBV7-2,TRBJ2-1,TRBD2,.,CASSQSTSGFYNEQFF,TGTGCCAGCAGCCAATCCACTAGCGGGTTCTACAATGAGCAGTTCTTC
TRBV12-3/TRBV12-4,TRBJ1-3,.,few,CASSPSSTAFSGNTIYF,TGTGCCAGCAGTCCCAGTTCGACAGCCTTCTCTGGAAACACCATATATTTT
TRBV28,TRBJ2-2,TRBD1,few,CASSYRGGGELFF,TGTGCCAGCAGTTACAGGGGTGGCGGGGAGCTGTTTTTT
TRBV20-1,TRBJ2-7,TRBD1,few,CSARDRPGQGFYEQYF,TGCAGTGCTAGAGACCGGCCGGGACAGGGGTTCTACGAGCAGTACTTC
TRBV20-1,TRBJ1-4,.,few,CSARGGNEKLFF,TGCAGTGCCAGAGGGGGAAATGAAAAACTGTTTTTT
TRBV12-3/TRBV12-4,TRBJ2-5,.,.,CASSHTVSNNRETQYF,TGTGCCAGCAGCCACACGGTCTCGAACAATAGGGAGACCCAGTACTTC
TRBV19,TRBJ2-2,.,.,CASSISAGLNTGELFF,TGTGCCAGTAGTATCTCAGCGGGCCTGAACACCGGGGAGCTGTTTTTT
TRBV7-2,TRBJ1-2,.,few,CASSSRSGQRVKYGYTF,TGTGCCAGCAGCTCCAGGTCCGGACAGAGGGTTAAGTATGGCTACACCTTC
TRBV11-2,TRBJ2-3,TRBD2,few,CASSSSLLTSGSSDTQYF,TGTGCCAGCAGCTCCTCCCTACTGACTAGCGGGAGTTCTGATACGCAGTATTTT
TRBV7-9,TRBJ2-3,TRBD2,many,CASSFGTNTDTQYF,TGTGCCAGCAGCTTTGGGACTAACACAGATACGCAGTATTTT
TRBV4-1,TRBJ1-5,.,once,CASSQRTINQPQHF,TGCGCCAGCAGCCAGCGGACTATCAATCAGCCCCAGCATTTT
TRBV6-1,TRBJ2-7,.,few,CASSPSRSSYEQYF,TGTGCCAGCAGCCCTTCAAGGAGCTCCTACGAGCAGTACTTC
TRBV4-3,TRBJ2-3,.,.,CASSQHYTSTDTQYF,TGCGCCAGCAGCCAACACTACACAAGCACAGATACGCAGTATTTT
TRBV4-1,TRBJ1-4,TRBD1,many,CASSQGQRATNEKLFF,TGCGCCAGCAGCCAGGGACAGAGGGCAACTAATGAAAAACTGTTTTTT
TRBV20-1,TRBJ2-4,TRBD2,few,CSAPYGASGAKNIQYF,TGCAGTGCCCCCTATGGGGCTAGCGGTGCCAAAAACATTCAGTACTTC
TRBV5-1,TRBJ2-3,.,few,CASSSGQGTLRGTDTQYF,TGCGCCAGCAGCTCTGGACAAGGCACCCTTAGGGGCACAGATACGCAGTATTTT
TRBV15,TRBJ1-5,.,.,CATRYGNQPQHF,TGTGCCACCAGGTACGGCAATCAGCCCCAGCATTTT
TRBV4-3,TRBJ2-1,.,few,CASSQRILGYNEQFF,TGCGCCAGCAGCCAGCGAATTCTGGGATACAATGAGCAGTTCTTC
TRBV10-3,TRBJ2-7,TRBD1,few,CAISDPGQGEQYF,TGTGCCATCAGTGACCCGGGACAGGGCGAGCAGTACTTC
TRBV20-1,TRBJ1-5,.,.,CSAKQGTSNQPQHF,TGCAGTGCCAAACAGGGAACAAGCAATCAGCCCCAGCATTTT
TRBV20-1,TRBJ2-7,.,few,CSASTGLSEQYF,TGCAGTGCTAGTACAGGGCTAAGCGAGCAGTACTTC
TRBV10-3,TRBJ2-2,TRBD1,.,CAISWTGKTGELFF,TGTGCCATCAGCTGGACAGGGAAAACCGGGGAGCTGTTTTTT
TRBV12-3/TRBV12-4,TRBJ1-6,.,few,CASSFNAGPLHF,TGTGCCAGCAGTTTTAATGCAGGGCCCCTCCACTTT
TRBV27,TRBJ2-3,.,.,CASDTIRGSLAGDTQYF,TGTGCCAGCGATACCATCAGGGGATCACTGGCAGGGGATACGCAGTATTTT
TRBV7-3,TRBJ2-3,.,few,CASSLTGSGQDTQYF,TGTGCCAGCAGCTTAACGGGTAGCGGCCAGGATACGCAGTATTTT
TRBV5-1,TRBJ2-7,TRBD1,.,CASSLGGVLTGTGRQYF,TGCGCCAGCAGCTTGGGTGGAGTCCTGACTGGGACAGGGCGGCAGTACTTC
TRBV7-7,TRBJ2-5,.,few,CASSPGPLGWQTQYF,TGTGCCAGCAGCCCCGGTCCCCTGGGGTGGCAGACCCAGTACTTC
TRBV20-1,TRBJ2-1,TRBD2,few,CSAPRSSGGGYNEQFF,TGCAGTGCTCCCCGGAGTAGCGGGGGGGGATACAATGAGCAGTTCTTC